This is a list of T cell receptor beta chains from one sample in a study of blood T cell repertoires in COVID-19. Repertoires were generated with immunoSEQ multiplex PCR, while TCRdb's copy carries only in-frame clones and drops some. The table lists approximately 130,000 clones, about 83% of them singletons, with about 3.9% in the top ten. Specimen: peripheral blood. The receptors here all came from a man aged 55 to 70 with acute or convalescent COVID-19. Each CDR3 is given with its conserved first and last residue. D genes are given only for firm matches. Only some rows state a clone size, as once, few, many or a class for expanded clones.

NA,TRBV6-2/TRBV6-3,TRBJ2-5,NA,TGTGCCAGCAGTTTAACCGAGGGAGTATTTCAAGAGACCCAGTACTTC,CASSLTEGVFQETQYF
TRBD2,TRBV11-2,TRBJ2-3,NA,TGTGCCAGCAGAAGGACTAGCGACTCCCCAGATACGCAGTATTTT,CASRRTSDSPDTQYF
NA,TRBV6-5,TRBJ1-5,many,TGTGCCAGCAGTTCGGTACGGAATCAGCCCCAGCATTTT,CASSSVRNQPQHF
NA,TRBV14,TRBJ2-2,once,TGTGCCAGCAGCCAAGGGTTCCCGGGTCGCAGAAAGAACACCGGGGAGCTGTTTTTT,CASSQGFPGRRKNTGELFF
TRBD1,TRBV19,TRBJ2-2,NA,TGTGCCAGTAGTATCGGGACAGGGCGAGGCGGGGAGCTGTTTTTT,CASSIGTGRGGELFF
TRBD2,TRBV3-1/TRBV3-2,TRBJ2-1,NA,TGTGCCAGCAGCCAAGATAAGAGCGGGAGGGCCCGATACAATGAGCAGTTCTTC,CASSQDKSGRARYNEQFF
TRBD2,TRBV28,TRBJ2-7,NA,TGTGCCAGCATTCCGCCGGGACTATCCTACGAGCAGTACTTC,CASIPPGLSYEQYF
TRBD1,TRBV6-5,TRBJ2-7,NA,TGTGCCAGCAGACATGGGACAGGTCACGAGCAGTACTTC,CASRHGTGHEQYF
TRBD1,TRBV5-1,TRBJ1-4,NA,TGCGCCAGCAGCTTGGACAGGGGTAATGAAAAACTGTTTTTT,CASSLDRGNEKLFF
TRBD1,TRBV28,TRBJ1-5,NA,TGTGCCAGCAGTTTCTGGGGACAGGGTTCACAGCCCCAGCATTTT,CASSFWGQGSQPQHF
NA,TRBV4-3,TRBJ2-4,NA,TGCGCCAGCAGCCAAGATCCGGCGGGAGCCAAAAACATTCAGTACTTC,CASSQDPAGAKNIQYF
TRBD2,TRBV10-3,TRBJ2-3,NA,TGTGCCATCAGTGAGGGTAGCGGGTTCCCGTCCACAGATACGCAGTATTTT,CAISEGSGFPSTDTQYF
TRBD1,TRBV28,TRBJ1-5,NA,TGTGCCAGCAGTTCCGGGACAGGCGGGCGACAGCCCCAGCATTTT,CASSSGTGGRQPQHF
TRBD1,TRBV25-1,TRBJ2-3,NA,TGTGCCAGCTCGACAGGGAATAGAGATACGCAGTATTTT,CASSTGNRDTQYF
NA,TRBV6-5,TRBJ2-1,NA,TGTGCCAGCACGGGCGGACCGACGGGGGAGCAGTTCTTC,CASTGGPTGEQFF
NA,TRBV29-1,TRBJ2-5,NA,TGCAGCACAACCCGGCGCGGGAAGAGAGAGACCCAGTACTTC,CSTTRRGKRETQYF
NA,TRBV7-9,TRBJ2-1,NA,TGTGCCAGCAGCCCCCGACAGGCGGTTTTGGACAATGAGCAGTTCTTC,CASSPRQAVLDNEQFF
TRBD1,TRBV20-1,TRBJ2-1,once,TGCAGTGCTAACAGGGGTAATGAGCAGTTCTTC,CSANRGNEQFF
TRBD1,TRBV6-5,TRBJ2-7,NA,TGTGCCAGCAGCCCCACAGGGGCCTACGAGCAGTACTTC,CASSPTGAYEQYF
NA,TRBV10-3,TRBJ2-5,NA,TGTGCCATCAGTCCGACTGGTTCCCAAGAGACCCAGTACTTC,CAISPTGSQETQYF
TRBD1,TRBV10-1,TRBJ2-7,NA,TGCGCCAGCAGTGAATCCGGGACAGGCTTCTACGAGCAGTACTTC,CASSESGTGFYEQYF
NA,TRBV7-2,TRBJ2-1,NA,TGTGCCAGCAGTTTAACTGTACACAGCTCCTACAATGAGCAGTTCTTC,CASSLTVHSSYNEQFF
NA,TRBV19,TRBJ2-5,NA,TGTGCCAGTAGTGTATTATCTCAAGAGACCCAGTACTTC,CASSVLSQETQYF
TRBD2,TRBV19,TRBJ2-7,NA,TGTGCCAGTAATAGCGGGAGAATTCAGGGGAACGAGCAGTACTTC,CASNSGRIQGNEQYF
TRBD1,TRBV18,TRBJ2-6,NA,TGTGCCAGCTCACCGTGGGACAGCAGCTCTGGGGCCAACGTCCTGACTTTC,CASSPWDSSSGANVLTF
TRBD2,TRBV7-9,TRBJ2-7,NA,TGTGCCAGCAGCGATGGGACTAGCGCACCGAACGACGAGCAGTACTTC,CASSDGTSAPNDEQYF
TRBD1,TRBV28,TRBJ2-7,few,TGTGCCAGCAGTCCCATTCGGGACAGGTTAAAGTACTTC,CASSPIRDRLKYF
NA,TRBV5-6,TRBJ2-7,NA,TGTGCCAGCAGCTGGGGACTGACCTCCTACGAGCAGTACTTC,CASSWGLTSYEQYF
TRBD2,TRBV2,TRBJ2-1,NA,TGTGCCAGCAGGCGACTAGCGGGAGACTACAATGAGCAGTTCTTC,CASRRLAGDYNEQFF
NA,TRBV15,TRBJ2-7,NA,TGTGCCACCAGCAGACCCCCCCAGGGTTCCGTTTTCGAGCAGTACTTC,CATSRPPQGSVFEQYF
NA,TRBV21-1,TRBJ2-5,few,TGTGCCAGCAGCAAACATGGGACAGGGTGGCAAGAGACCCAGTACTTC,CASSKHGTGWQETQYF
NA,TRBV15,TRBJ1-5,NA,TGTGCCACCAGCAGAGGTTCGGGGGGACTGAGCAATCAGCCCCAGCATTTT,CATSRGSGGLSNQPQHF
TRBD2,TRBV6-6,TRBJ2-7,NA,TGTGCCAGCAGTTACTCCGGGACTAGCGGAGTCTACGAGCAGTACTTC,CASSYSGTSGVYEQYF
NA,TRBV7-2,TRBJ2-3,NA,TGTGCCAGCAGCCCAGTCGCCGGCACAGATACGCAGTATTTT,CASSPVAGTDTQYF
NA,TRBV19,TRBJ1-4,NA,TGTGCCAGTAGTCCGGAGCCTAATGAAAAACTGTTTTTT,CASSPEPNEKLFF
TRBD2,TRBV29-1,TRBJ2-5,few,TGCAGCGTTGAGGGGAGGGTAGAAGAGACCCAGTACTTC,CSVEGRVEETQYF
NA,TRBV4-3,TRBJ2-7,NA,TGCGCCAGCAGCCAAGGATGGGGCGGGACCTACGAGCAGTACTTC,CASSQGWGGTYEQYF